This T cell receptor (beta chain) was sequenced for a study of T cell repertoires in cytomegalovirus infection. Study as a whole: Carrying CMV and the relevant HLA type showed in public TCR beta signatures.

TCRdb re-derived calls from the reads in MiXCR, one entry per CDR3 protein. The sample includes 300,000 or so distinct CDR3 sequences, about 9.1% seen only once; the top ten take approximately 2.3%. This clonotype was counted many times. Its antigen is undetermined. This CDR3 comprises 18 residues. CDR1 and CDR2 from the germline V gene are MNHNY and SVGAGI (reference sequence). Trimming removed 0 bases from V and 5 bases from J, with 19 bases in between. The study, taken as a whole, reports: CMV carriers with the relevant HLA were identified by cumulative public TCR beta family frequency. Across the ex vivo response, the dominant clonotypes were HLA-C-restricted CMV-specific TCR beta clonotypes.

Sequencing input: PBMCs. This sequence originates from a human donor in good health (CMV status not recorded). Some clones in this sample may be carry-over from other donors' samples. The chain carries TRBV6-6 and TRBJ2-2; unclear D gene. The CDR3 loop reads CASSYSMKWRTSTGELFF. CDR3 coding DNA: TGTGCCAGCAGTTACTCGATGAAGTGGAGAACGAGTACCGGGGAGCTGTTTTTT.